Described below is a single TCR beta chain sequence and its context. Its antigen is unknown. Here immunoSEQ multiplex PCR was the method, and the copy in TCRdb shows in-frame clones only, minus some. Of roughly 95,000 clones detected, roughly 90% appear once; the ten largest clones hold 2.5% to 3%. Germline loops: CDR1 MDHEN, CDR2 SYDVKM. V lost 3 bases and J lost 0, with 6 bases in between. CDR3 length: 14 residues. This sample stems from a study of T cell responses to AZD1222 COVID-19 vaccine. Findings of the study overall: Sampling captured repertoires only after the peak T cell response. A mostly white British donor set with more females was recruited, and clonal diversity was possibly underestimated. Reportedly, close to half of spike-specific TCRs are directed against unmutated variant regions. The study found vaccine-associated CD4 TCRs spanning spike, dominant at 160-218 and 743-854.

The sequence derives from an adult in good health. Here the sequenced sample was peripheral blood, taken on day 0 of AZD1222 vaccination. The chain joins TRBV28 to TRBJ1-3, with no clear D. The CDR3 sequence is CASSFVGSGNTIYF. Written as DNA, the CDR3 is TGTGCCAGCAGTTTTGTGGGCTCTGGAAACACCATATATTTT.